The next 8 T cell receptor beta chains were all read from a single sample in a study of response to subunit inactivated influenza vaccine. TCRdb re-derived calls from the RT-PCR reads in MiXCR, one entry per CDR3 protein. The repertoire holds around 580,000 distinct CDR3 sequences, with roughly 15% as singletons. The material sequenced was PBMCs from blood, taken roughly 13 days after vaccination. The receptors come from a man aged 45-65 years who received an inactivated influenza vaccine.

This clonotype was recorded many times. The chain uses TRBV7-2 and TRBJ2-4; D ambiguous. Germline V gives CDR1 SGHTA, CDR2 FQGNSA. The CDR3 covers 16 residues. V shed 2 bases and J shed 0 bases, with 11 bases lying between them. Here the CDR3 DNA reads TGTGCCAGCAGCTTACCTGGATCGCAAGCCAAAAACATTCAGTACTTC. As protein: CASSLPGSQAKNIQYF.

The chain is built from TRBV28 and TRBJ2-7; D gene unclear. Trimming took off 5 bases at V and 3 bases at J, with 14 bases between the two ends. Germline lookup yields CDR1 MDHEN and CDR2 SYDVKM. The CDR3 runs 14 residues. The CDR3 is CASSRAGPVYEQYF. DNA for the CDR3: TGTGCCAGCAGTCGGGCTGGGCCGGTCTACGAGCAGTACTTC. The whole variable domain, filled in from reference TRBV28 and TRBJ2-7, reads DVKVTQSSRYLVKRTGEKVFLECVQDMDHENMFWYRQDPGLGLRLIYFSYDVKMKEKGDIPEGYSVSREKKERFSLILESASTNQTSMYLCASSRAGPVYEQYFGPGTRLTVT.

This clonotype was observed at least ten times. The genes are TRBV5-1 and TRBJ2-1; D remains ambiguous. V lost 0 bases, J lost 3 bases, and 16 bases lay in between. Germline CDR1 SGHRS, CDR2 YFSETQ. The CDR3 runs to 17 residues. Here the CDR3 DNA reads TGCGCCAGCAGCTTGGCCGTACGGGCGAATGTCTACAATGAGCAGTTCTTC. Amino acid sequence: CASSLAVRANVYNEQFF.

The V and J genes are TRBV30 and TRBJ2-5; D perhaps matches TRBD2 (6 bases). The CDR3 has 13 amino acids. V lost 0 bases to trimming and J lost 5 bases, with 10 bases between them. Germline V lookup: CDR1 GTSNPN, CDR2 SVGIG (reference sequence). The CDR3 coding sequence is TGTGCCTGGAGTGTCGACCGGGGGGAGACCCAGTACTTC. Its translation: CAWSVDRGETQYF.

This clonotype was seen a few times. The chain joins TRBV7-3 to TRBJ2-1; perhaps TRBD2 as D (6 bases). This CDR3 spans 14 amino acids. Germline CDR1 reads SGHTA; CDR2 reads FQGTGA. Between the trimmed V and J ends, which lost 8 bases and 4 bases, there was a span of 15 bases. The CDR3 reads CASRRDPFYNEQFF. The CDR3 DNA reads TGTGCCAGCCGGCGGGACCCATTTTACAATGAGCAGTTCTTC.

There are many counts of this clonotype. The V and J genes are TRBV7-2 and TRBJ2-3, with 9 bases aligning to TRBD2. Looked up from germline, CDR1 is SGHTA and CDR2 is FQGNSA. J lost 4 bases, V lost 1 base, and 6 bases had no gene match. This CDR3 spans 16 amino acids. The CDR3 is CASSLGLAGSADTQYF. The CDR3 DNA follows: TGTGCCAGCAGCTTAGGTCTAGCGGGGTCCGCAGATACGCAGTATTTT.

This clonotype was picked up a small number of times. The rearrangement uses TRBV14 and TRBJ2-7; maybe TRBD2 (6 bases). Trimming left V 1 base short and J 6 bases short, with 10 bases between. The CDR3 runs to 13 residues. Germline CDR1 and CDR2: SGHDN and FVKESK. In nucleotides, the CDR3 is TGTGCCAGCAGCCAAGTAGGAGGGTTCGAGCAGTACTTC. Translated: CASSQVGGFEQYF.

J is TRBJ2-1 and V is TRBV6-5; 8 positions agree with TRBD2. CDR1 MNHEY and CDR2 SVGAGI come from the germline V gene. J gave up 6 bases and V 2 bases, and 3 bases lay outside the gene matches. The CDR3 contains 14 residues. The CDR3 here is CASSYGTRINEQFF. CDR3 coding DNA: TGTGCCAGCAGTTACGGGACTAGAATCAATGAGCAGTTCTTC.